This section outlines one T cell receptor (beta chain) sequence together with its context. Unmatched junction bases numbered 4, after V lost 6 bases and J lost 4 bases. Germline CDR1 reads ENHRY; CDR2 reads SYGVKD. The CDR3 covers 13 residues. Clones were sequenced by immunoSEQ multiplex PCR, and TCRdb holds only the in-frame ones, with some missing. The sample gives some 300,000 clones, roughly 90% of which show up once; about 8.4% is in the top ten. Participants were aged about 18 to 90 years, lived in around 22 US areas, and enrolled virtually. Participants' reported clinical history set cohort assignment. The sample is drawn from a study of blood T cell repertoires in COVID-19.

The V gene is TRBV10-3, the J gene TRBJ2-3; 7 positions match TRBD2. The TCR originated in a woman in her 30s who had recovered from COVID-19. The source material was PBMCs or T cells enriched from blood (not recorded which). This CDR3 is CAISRTSADTQYF. DNA for the CDR3: TGTGCCATCAGCAGAACTAGCGCAGATACGCAGTATTTT.